This T cell receptor beta chain was captured in a study of cytomegalovirus exposure and HLA in healthy donors. At the level of the study: A subsequent analysis reported that the 120 or so validation repertoires were produced on the same platform that had also been used for the roughly 700 first-cohort repertoires. Broader study findings: Subsequent analysis of the 95 to 150 validation repertoires found a tendency for first-cohort TCR clusters to co-occur. Cytomegalovirus association was listed for around 170 TCR beta chains.

This table comes from immunoSEQ multiplex PCR, and its TCRdb copy is limited to in-frame clones, with some not included. The sample records 200,000 to 300,000 clones, roughly 89% being singletons. Note on this clone: Its antigen is as yet unknown.

This CDR3 region has 13 residues. Germline loops: CDR1 MGHDK, CDR2 SYGVNS. V was trimmed by 3 bases and J by 5 bases, leaving 11 bases between them. V and J are TRBV25-1 and TRBJ2-7, with D possibly TRBD1 on 5 matching bases. Sample: PBMCs. The sequence was collected from a man aged 18 to 30 in good health and CMV-seronegative. The CDR3: CASSDRVIDEQYF. The CDR3 DNA sequence: TGTGCCAGCAGTGACAGGGTGATCGACGAGCAGTACTTC.